Listed below are T cell receptor beta chains from one sample, sequenced in a study of naive and memory T cell subsets. MiXCR, applied by TCRdb to the UMI-ligation and nested PCR reads, yields one record per CDR3 protein. This table has around 14,000 distinct CDR3 sequences, 4% to 6.5% appearing once. The sample was skin, taken from a tuberculin skin test site. The origin of the receptors is an adult in good health. Each CDR3 is given with its conserved first and last residue. The D gene is left open where the match is weak. Rows give clone size only sometimes, using once, few, many, or a class for an expanded clone.

>medium-sized|TRBJ1-1|TRBV7-2|.
CASSLPTENTEAFF
TGTGCCAGCAGCCTCCCCACAGAGAACACTGAAGCTTTCTTT
>medium-sized|TRBJ2-2|TRBV5-1|.
CASSAVFSGELFF
TGCGCCAGCAGTGCTGTTTTTTCCGGGGAGCTGTTTTTT
>medium-sized|TRBJ1-6|TRBV14|.
CASSQDVSRVNSPLHF
TGTGCCAGCAGCCAAGATGTATCCAGGGTTAACTCACCCCTCCACTTT
>.|TRBJ1-2|TRBV2|.
CADRDSGGHYGYTF
TGTGCCGATCGGGATTCGGGGGGGCACTATGGCTACACCTTC
>many|TRBJ1-6|TRBV27|.
CASSYRGGSPLHF
TGTGCCAGCAGTTATAGGGGGGGCTCACCCCTCCACTTT
>medium-sized|TRBJ2-1|TRBV12-3/TRBV12-4|TRBD1
CASRGQLGVYNEQFF
TGTGCCAGCAGGGGACAGCTCGGGGTCTACAATGAGCAGTTCTTC
>medium-sized|TRBJ2-7|TRBV7-2|.
CASSSYKGGTTYEQYF
TGTGCCAGCAGCTCTTATAAGGGGGGGACTACCTACGAGCAGTACTTC
>many|TRBJ2-2|TRBV30|.
CAWSWSGAGELFF
TGTGCCTGGAGTTGGTCCGGAGCCGGGGAGCTGTTTTTT
>many|TRBJ2-5|TRBV7-2|TRBD2
CASRAGNQETQYF
TGTGCCAGCAGAGCGGGGAATCAAGAGACCCAGTACTTC
>many|TRBJ2-1|TRBV4-1|TRBD2
CASSQDPSSGNNEQFF
TGCGCCAGCAGCCAAGATCCCTCTAGCGGAAACAATGAGCAGTTCTTC
>many|TRBJ1-1|TRBV7-3|.
CASSPGRSMNTEAFF
TGTGCCAGCAGCCCGGGACGGAGCATGAACACTGAAGCTTTCTTT
>many|TRBJ1-5|TRBV4-2|.
CASSQDLQQPQHF
TGTGCCAGCAGCCAAGATTTACAGCAGCCCCAGCATTTT
>many|TRBJ2-7|TRBV18|.
CASSLIETSAEQYF
TGTGCCAGCTCCTTGATCGAGACTAGTGCCGAGCAGTACTTC
>many|TRBJ2-4|TRBV6-5|.
CASRRAPNLLAKNIQYF
TGTGCCAGCAGGCGAGCCCCCAACCTGCTAGCCAAAAACATTCAGTACTTC
>many|TRBJ1-1|TRBV6-2/TRBV6-3|TRBD1
CASSYPHGQGGTEAFF
TGTGCCAGCAGTTACCCCCATGGACAGGGAGGCACTGAAGCTTTCTTT
>medium-sized|TRBJ2-1|TRBV28|TRBD1
CASRIGDRGLNEQFF
TGTGCCAGCAGAATCGGGGACAGGGGGTTGAATGAGCAGTTCTTC
>medium-sized|TRBJ2-3|TRBV9|TRBD2
CASSVLAGGRGDTQYF
TGTGCCAGCAGCGTCTTAGCGGGGGGAAGGGGAGATACGCAGTATTTT
>medium-sized|TRBJ2-5|TRBV28|.
CASSLGGSEYQETQYF
TGTGCCAGCAGTTTGGGTGGGTCTGAGTACCAAGAGACCCAGTACTTC
>medium-sized|TRBJ2-1|TRBV20-1|.
CSASMRISYNEQFF
TGCAGTGCTAGTATGCGGATTTCCTACAATGAGCAGTTCTTC
>.|TRBJ1-1|TRBV9|.
CASSLRASSTEAFF
TGTGCCAGCAGCCTAAGGGCGAGTAGCACTGAAGCTTTCTTT